The clone carrying this TCR beta chain was recorded once. Its cognate antigen is unknown. This sample was taken from a study of shared clonotypes between healthy human individuals. Points from the study as a whole: Genetic and exposure-history diversity was limited by the small donor number. Naive CD4 clonotype sharing across several donors was approximately 5%. Only blood was sampled, and tissue TCR repertoires likely differ from blood ones.

For sorted subsets, about 200 ng DNA per replicate equaled tens of thousands of T cell genomes. Assay: immunoSEQ multiplex PCR; the TCRdb copy retains only in-frame clones and omits some. The sample lists some 1.1 million clones, 77% occurring once. The sequencing sample was made of memory CD4+ T cells from PBMCs. Subset reported: CD45RA-negative fraction. The sequence was obtained from a man younger than 35 in good health. Some clones in this sample may be carry-over from other donors' samples.

Written as DNA, the CDR3 is TGCGCCAGCAGCCGCACCGGGACAGCCTACGAGCAGTACTTC. Its translation: CASSRTGTAYEQYF. The V gene is TRBV4-1, the J gene TRBJ2-7; 7 bases match TRBD1. V trimming: 4 bases; J trimming: 2 bases; junction bases outside the gene matches: 5. The V gene's germline CDR1 is MGHRA and CDR2 YSYEKL. The CDR3 has 14 residues.